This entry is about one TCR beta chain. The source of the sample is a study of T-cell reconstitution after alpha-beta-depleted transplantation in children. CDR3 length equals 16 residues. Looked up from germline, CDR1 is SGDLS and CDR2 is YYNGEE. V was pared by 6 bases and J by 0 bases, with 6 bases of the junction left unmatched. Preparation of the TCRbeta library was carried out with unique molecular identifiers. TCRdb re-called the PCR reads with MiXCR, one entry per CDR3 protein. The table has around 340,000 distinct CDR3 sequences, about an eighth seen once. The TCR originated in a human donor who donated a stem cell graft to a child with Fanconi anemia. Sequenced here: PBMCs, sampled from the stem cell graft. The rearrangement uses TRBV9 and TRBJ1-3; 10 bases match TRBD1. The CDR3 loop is CASTLGQGISGNTIYF. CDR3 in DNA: TGTGCCAGCACCCTGGGACAGGGGATCTCTGGAAACACCATATATTTT.